This T cell receptor beta chain was sequenced during a study of shared clonotypes between healthy human individuals. It was at deep level that the assay was run. Method: immunoSEQ multiplex PCR; TCRdb's copy keeps in-frame clones and lacks some. The top ten hold more than 10% of the sample, which has about 500,000 clones, 75% to 80% seen once. CDR1 MDHEN and CDR2 SYDVKM come from the germline V gene. V was pared by 6 bases and J by 7 bases, with 6 bases of the junction left unmatched. The CDR3 has 13 residues. The clonotype was recovered from a woman between 35 and 50 years old in good health. Some clones in this sample may be carry-over from other donors' samples. The chain uses TRBV28 and TRBJ1-2, with 9 bases aligning to TRBD1. Sample: PBMCs. The CDR3 sequence is CASRGGTGLGYTF. The CDR3 DNA is TGTGCCAGCAGGGGAGGGACAGGGCTTGGCTACACCTTC.